A single sample gave rise to the 28 T cell receptor beta chains below, sequenced in a study of cytomegalovirus exposure and HLA in healthy donors. With 60 Vbeta and 13 Jbeta primers, the PCR was carried out. Data came from immunoSEQ multiplex PCR; TCRdb stores just in-frame clones and leaves some out. The profile covers fewer than 200,000 clones, with 81% appearing a single time and 4% to 5% taken by the ten largest. The sequenced sample consisted of PBMCs. Receptors were obtained from a woman between 18 and 30 years old in good health and CMV-seropositive.

V is TRBV7-8 and J is TRBJ2-1, with 10 bases fitting TRBD2. V trimming: 2 bases; J trimming: 6 bases; junction bases outside the gene matches: 1. Germline V gene lookup returns CDR1 SGHVS and CDR2 FQNEAQ. The CDR3 spans 14 residues. The CDR3 spells CASSLLAGANEQFF. The CDR3 nucleotides are TGTGCCAGCAGCTTACTAGCGGGGGCCAATGAGCAGTTCTTC.

This clone was observed once. The rearrangement joins TRBV5-6 to TRBJ2-7, with TRBD1 identical over 8 bases. Germline loops: CDR1 SGHDT, CDR2 YYEEEE. The V and J ends lost 6 bases and 4 bases, in that order; junction bases with no gene match: 12. The CDR3 sequence is 15 residues long. The CDR3 sequence: CASNTLGQGPYEQYF. The CDR3 region has the DNA TGTGCCAGCAACACCCTCGGACAGGGACCTTACGAGCAGTACTTC. The full variable domain, in which reference TRBV5-6 and TRBJ2-7 provide the parts outside the CDR3, is DAGVTQSPTHLIKTRGQQVTLRCSPKSGHDTVSWYQQALGQGPQFIFQYYEEEERQRGNFPDRFSGHQFPNYSSELNVNALLLGDSALYLCASNTLGQGPYEQYFGPGTRLTVT.

The CDR3 bases are TGTGCCAGCAGCGACACAACCGGGATTGGGGAGACCCAGTACTTC. This gives the protein CASSDTTGIGETQYF. J is TRBJ2-5 and V is TRBV5-8; perhaps TRBD2 as D (5 bases). The CDR3 extends over 15 amino acids. CDR1 and CDR2 from the germline V gene are SGHTS and YDEGEE. V was pared by 4 bases and J by 5 bases, with 18 bases between.

The chain recombines TRBV6-1 with TRBJ1-2; 8 nucleotides match TRBD1. The germline V gene encodes CDR1 MNHNS and CDR2 SASEGT. The CDR3 contains 14 residues. The junction had 3 bases not matched to a gene; V was cut back by 2 bases and J by 4 bases. The CDR3 DNA is TGTGCCAGCAGTGAAAACAGGGGGACCTATGGCTACACCTTC. This gives the protein CASSENRGTYGYTF.

This clone was counted a few times. V gene TRBV11-3 combines with J gene TRBJ2-3; 10 bases are shared with TRBD2. Trimming took 5 bases from V and 2 from J; bases not matched to a gene: 4. Germline assignment: CDR1 SGHNT and CDR2 YENEEA. The CDR3 extends over 15 amino acids. This CDR3 reads CASSGSGGATDTQYF. In DNA form, the CDR3 reads TGTGCCAGCAGCGGGAGCGGGGGGGCCACAGATACGCAGTATTTT.

In DNA form, the CDR3 reads TGTGCCAGCAGTTTTTCATACAGGGCGAGTTATCAGCCCCAGCATTTT. This codes for CASSFSYRASYQPQHF. The rearrangement links TRBV28 to TRBJ1-5; weak D call: TRBD1 (6 bases). The CDR3 has 16 residues. Trimming left V 3 bases short and J 5 bases short, with 17 bases between. Germline CDR1 reads MDHEN; CDR2 reads SYDVKM.

This clone was counted a single time. The chain recombines TRBV5-1 with TRBJ1-6; maybe TRBD1 (5 bases). Trimming took 0 bases from V and 10 from J, leaving 11 bases between them. Germline lookup yields CDR1 SGHRS and CDR2 YFSETQ. CDR3 length equals 14 residues. Written as DNA, the CDR3 is TGCGCCAGCAGCTTGGCAGGGCTCGGGTCACCCCTCCACTTT. Amino acids: CASSLAGLGSPLHF. The entire variable domain, with the rest obtained from reference TRBV5-1 and TRBJ1-6, is as follows: KAGVTQTPRYLIKTRGQQVTLSCSPISGHRSVSWYQQTPGQGLQFLFEYFSETQRNKGNFPGRFSGRQFSNSRSEMNVSTLELGDSALYLCASSLAGLGSPLHFGNGTRLTVT.

The chain has TRBV29-1 and TRBJ2-1, with 10 bases aligning to TRBD1. The germline V gene encodes CDR1 SQVTM and CDR2 ANQGSEA. V was pared by 5 bases and J by 16 bases, with 8 bases of the junction left unmatched. The CDR3 spans 11 residues. CDR3 sequence reads: CSVHVRDRGFF. In DNA form, the CDR3 reads TGCAGCGTTCACGTGAGGGACAGGGGATTCTTC.

The chain carries TRBV5-6 and TRBJ1-6, with D hard to call. Germline V gene sequence: CDR1 SGHDT, CDR2 YYEEEE. V gave up 4 bases and J gave up 8 bases, with 13 bases separating them. The CDR3 loop spans 14 amino acids. The CDR3 is CASSPGWGDSPLHF. CDR3 DNA sequence: TGTGCCAGCAGCCCCGGGTGGGGAGATTCACCCCTCCACTTT.

The chain employs TRBV6-6 and TRBJ1-6; D is unclear. The ends were cut back, 2 bases at V and 5 bases at J, with 10 bases in the middle. CDR1 and CDR2 from the germline V gene are MNHNY and SVGAGI (reference sequence). CDR3 size: 15 residues. CDR3 residues: CASSYAAEHNSPLHF. The CDR3, as DNA: TGTGCCAGCAGTTACGCGGCAGAGCATAATTCACCCCTCCACTTT.

The chain is built from TRBV4-3 and TRBJ1-1; no definite D call. The germline gives CDR1 LGHNA, CDR2 YSLEER. This CDR3 is 13 amino acids long. V shed 1 base and J shed 8 bases, with 11 bases lying between them. CDR3 in DNA: TGCGCCAGCAGCCAAGGGCGACAAACCGAAGCTTTCTTT. Amino acids: CASSQGRQTEAFF.

V usage is TRBV25-1 and J usage is TRBJ2-3, with 15 bases that match TRBD2. The CDR3 contains 17 residues. V shed 3 bases and J 2 bases; nucleotides not matched to a gene: 3. The germline CDR1 and CDR2 sequences are MGHDK and SYGVNS. This chain's CDR3 is CASSEGLAGGPTDTQYF. The CDR3 region has the DNA TGTGCCAGCAGTGAGGGACTAGCGGGGGGACCCACAGATACGCAGTATTTT.

This chain joins TRBV7-9 and TRBJ2-5, with TRBD1 matching over 7 bases. Trimming removed 3 bases from V and 2 bases from J; junction bases left unmatched: 3. The germline V gene has CDR1 SEHNR and CDR2 FQNEAQ (reference sequence). This CDR3 has 14 residues. The CDR3 sequence is CASSLDRRQETQYF. Written as DNA, the CDR3 is TGTGCCAGCAGCTTGGACAGGAGACAAGAGACCCAGTACTTC.

This chain connects TRBV9 to TRBJ1-5; no definite D call. Germline V gene data show CDR1 as SGDLS and CDR2 as YYNGEE. The CDR3 consists of 16 residues. The V gene lost 0 bases and the J gene lost 0 bases, with 10 bases spanning the gap. The CDR3 reads CASSVGPYNSNQPQHF. DNA of the CDR3: TGTGCCAGCAGCGTAGGGCCATACAATAGCAATCAGCCCCAGCATTTT. The full variable domain, completed using reference TRBV9 and TRBJ1-5, is DSGVTQTPKHLITATGQRVTLRCSPRSGDLSVYWYQQSLDQGLQFLIQYYNGEERAKGNILERFSAQQFPDLHSELNLSSLELGDSALYFCASSVGPYNSNQPQHFGDGTRLSIL.

The chain combines TRBV7-3 with TRBJ2-2; possibly TRBD1 for D (5 bases). The V and J ends lost 5 bases and 7 bases respectively, with 17 bases between them. Per germline, CDR1 SGHTA and CDR2 FQGTGA. The CDR3 length is 15 residues. The CDR3 DNA follows: TGTGCCAGCAGCCCCGGTTTAGGGGCCAGCGGGGAGCTGTTTTTT. Residues: CASSPGLGASGELFF. Full variable domain (missing parts from reference TRBV7-3 and TRBJ2-2): GAGVSQTPSNKVTEKGKYVELRCDPISGHTALYWYRQSLGQGPEFLIYFQGTGAADDSGLPNDRFFAVRPEGSVSTLKIQRTERGDSAVYLCASSPGLGASGELFFGEGSRLTVL.

This chain uses TRBV5-1 with TRBJ1-2, with D tentatively TRBD1 (6 bases). V lost 4 bases and J 7 bases, leaving 14 bases between the germline ends. Per germline, CDR1 SGHRS and CDR2 YFSETQ. The length of the CDR3 is 13 residues. CDR3 amino acids: CASSPQGIRGYTF. Written as DNA, the CDR3 is TGCGCCAGCAGCCCCCAGGGGATCCGTGGCTACACCTTC.

The chain combines TRBV25-1 with TRBJ1-1, with D possibly being TRBD1 (6 bases). Germline-derived CDR1 and CDR2 are MGHDK and SYGVNS. The CDR3 loop spans 13 amino acids. Between the trimmed V and J ends, which lost 9 bases and 3 bases, there was a span of 14 bases. CDR3: CASTGWTDTEAFF. The CDR3 nucleotides are TGTGCCAGTACAGGGTGGACGGACACTGAAGCTTTCTTT.

The chain joins TRBV7-9 to TRBJ1-6; the match to TRBD1 covers 8 bases. The length of the CDR3 is 15 residues. V gave up 5 bases and J gave up 8 bases; unmatched junction bases: 8. The germline CDR1 and CDR2 sequences are SEHNR and FQNEAQ (reference sequence). In nucleotides, the CDR3 is TGTGCCAGCAGCGCCCCAGGGGGCGCGGATTCACCCCTCCACTTT. Translation gives CASSAPGGADSPLHF.

The chain recombines TRBV10-3 with TRBJ2-1; 11 nucleotides match TRBD2. The CDR3 has 16 residues. Per germline, CDR1 ENHRY and CDR2 SYGVKD. After removal of 4 bases from V and 7 bases from J, the junction contained 9 bases not matched to a gene. The CDR3 region is CAISGLAGRISNEQFF. In DNA, the CDR3 is TGTGCCATCAGTGGACTAGCGGGGCGCATAAGTAATGAGCAGTTCTTC.

V usage is TRBV6-4 and J usage is TRBJ1-2, with 9 bases that match TRBD1. Per the germline V gene, CDR1 is MRHNA and CDR2 is SNTAGT. The length of the CDR3 is 14 residues. The ends lost 4 bases at V and 5 bases at J; junction bases unmatched: 5. CDR3 sequence (DNA): TGTGCCAGCAGTGTCGAGGGACAGGGTTATGGCTACACCTTC. Translation: CASSVEGQGYGYTF.

The V gene is TRBV15, the J gene TRBJ2-7; D perhaps matches TRBD1 (6 bases). Germline V gene data show CDR1 as LNHNV and CDR2 as YYDKDF (reference sequence). This CDR3 spans 17 amino acids. V lost 1 base to trimming and J lost 4 bases, with 20 bases between them. The DNA of the CDR3 is TGTGCCACCAGCAGAGCCAGGGTCGCGCAGGGGCCTTACGAGCAGTACTTC. It is translated as CATSRARVAQGPYEQYF.

The chain has TRBV11-2 and TRBJ2-7; D perhaps matches TRBD1 (5 bases). This CDR3 is 14 amino acids long. Trimming removed 5 bases from V and 2 bases from J, with 13 bases in between. Germline V gene lookup returns CDR1 SGHAT and CDR2 FQNNGV. CDR3 nucleotide sequence: TGTGCCAGCAGCCCCGCCGACAGACCCTACGAGCAGTACTTC. Amino acids: CASSPADRPYEQYF.

The chain combines TRBV6-1 with TRBJ2-6; the D gene is possibly TRBD2 (5 bases). There are 17 residues in the CDR3. Germline assignment: CDR1 MNHNS and CDR2 SASEGT. V was clipped by 2 bases and J by 0 bases, with 11 bases between them. Here the CDR3 DNA reads TGTGCCAGCAGTGAATCCCCTGGAGGCTCTGGGGCCAACGTCCTGACTTTC. It codes for CASSESPGGSGANVLTF.

The genes are TRBV5-6 and TRBJ2-7; weak D call: TRBD1 (6 bases). There are 13 residues in the CDR3. Trimming cost V 5 bases and J 2 bases, with 11 bases left between them. Germline V gives CDR1 SGHDT, CDR2 YYEEEE. Here the CDR3 reads CASSPGQTYEQYF. Here the CDR3 DNA reads TGTGCCAGCAGTCCCGGACAGACCTACGAGCAGTACTTC.

In the case of this clone: An end of the junction does not agree with germline; a read error may underlie this. The chain links TRBV28 to TRBJ2-2; D is perhaps TRBD2 (6 bases). The CDR3 is made up of 17 amino acids. Looked up from germline, CDR1 is MDHEN and CDR2 is SYDVKM. Here the CDR3 reads CASSLSSEGLNTGEMFF. The CDR3 DNA is TGTGCCAGCAGTTTATCTAGTGAGGGACTGAACACCGGGGAGATGTTTTTT. The full variable domain, rest sourced from reference TRBV28 and TRBJ2-2, is DVKVTQSSRYLVKRTGEKVFLECVQDMDHENMFWYRQDPGLGLRLIYFSYDVKMKEKGDIPEGYSVSREKKERFSLILESASTNQTSMYLCASSLSSEGLNTGEMFFGEGSRLTVL.

Here the CDR3 DNA reads TGTGCCAGCAGTGCTACGACAGGGCGGAAGGAAAAACTGTTTTTT. This sequence encodes CASSATTGRKEKLFF. V is TRBV2 and J is TRBJ1-4, with 7 positions matching TRBD1. Per germline, CDR1 SNHLY and CDR2 FYNNEI. The CDR3 has 15 residues. With V trimmed by 4 bases and J by 8 bases, 10 bases remained unmatched.

The CDR3 reads CASSSRKSTGPYYGYTF. The CDR3 region has the DNA TGTGCCAGCAGCTCCCGAAAATCTACAGGACCATACTATGGCTACACCTTC. V usage is TRBV7-2 and J usage is TRBJ1-2; TRBD1 is a possible D gene (5 bases). CDR1 is SGHTA, CDR2 FQGNSA, per germline. This CDR3 comprises 17 residues. With 4 bases removed from V and 3 bases from J, the gap between germline ends came to 21 bases.

The chain joins TRBV15 to TRBJ2-7, with 9 positions matching TRBD1. Germline V CDR1 and CDR2: LNHNV, YYDKDF (reference sequence). The CDR3 totals 18 residues. Trimming removed 5 bases from V and 1 base from J; junction bases left unmatched: 15. CDR3 in DNA: TGTGCCACCAGCCTAGGAAGGATCGGGACAGGGCCTTCCTACGAGCAGTACTTC. Its protein product is CATSLGRIGTGPSYEQYF.